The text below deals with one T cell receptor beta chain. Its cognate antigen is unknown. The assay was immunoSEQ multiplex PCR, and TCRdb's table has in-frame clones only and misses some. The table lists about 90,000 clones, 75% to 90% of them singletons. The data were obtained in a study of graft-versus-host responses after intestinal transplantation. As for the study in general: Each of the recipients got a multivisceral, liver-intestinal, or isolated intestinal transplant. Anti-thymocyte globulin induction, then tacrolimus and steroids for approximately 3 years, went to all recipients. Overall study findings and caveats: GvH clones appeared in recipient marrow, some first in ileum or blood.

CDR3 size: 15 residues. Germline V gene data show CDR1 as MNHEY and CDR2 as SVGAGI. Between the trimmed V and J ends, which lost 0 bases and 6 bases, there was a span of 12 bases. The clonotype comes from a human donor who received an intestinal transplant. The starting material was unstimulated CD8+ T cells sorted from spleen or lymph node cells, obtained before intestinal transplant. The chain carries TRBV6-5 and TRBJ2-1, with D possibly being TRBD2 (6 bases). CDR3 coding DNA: TGTGCCAGCAGTTACTCGGCGGAGGGAGGCAATGAGCAGTTCTTC. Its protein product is CASSYSAEGGNEQFF.